This T cell receptor (beta chain) was retrieved from a study of cytomegalovirus exposure and HLA in healthy donors. Study-level points and caveats: The authors later linked a missense DCLRE1C variant to TCR beta V- and J-gene trimming.

About this clone: Its cognate antigen is unknown.

PCR amplification relied on 60 Vbeta primers (plus 13 Jbeta primers). The data were produced by immunoSEQ multiplex PCR, yet TCRdb's version contains in-frame clones alone and is incomplete. The sample includes fewer than 200,000 clones, around 81% of them seen just once. The sample consisted of PBMCs. The sequence was collected from a woman in her forties or fifties in good health and CMV-seronegative.

CDR3 sequence: CATSGGTSYEQYF. The CDR3 coding sequence is TGTGCCACCTCCGGGGGGACCTCCTACGAGCAGTACTTC. The chain joins TRBV6-5 to TRBJ2-7; 7 positions agree with TRBD2. This CDR3 is 13 amino acids long. V shed 10 bases and J 0 bases; nucleotides not matched to a gene: 6. The V gene's germline CDR1 is MNHEY and CDR2 SVGAGI.